This passage covers 30 T cell receptor beta chains from one sample sequenced in a study of blood T cell repertoires in COVID-19. The repertoire was sequenced with immunoSEQ multiplex PCR; TCRdb's copy has only in-frame clones and lacks some. The repertoire consists of a few hundred thousand clones, with around 88% occurring once and the leading ten covering about 0.8%. Material: peripheral blood. These receptors all stem from a man aged 25-45 years with acute or convalescent COVID-19.

J is TRBJ1-6 and V is TRBV10-3, with TRBD1 identical over 10 bases. With V trimmed by 10 bases and J by 8 bases, 8 bases remained unmatched. The CDR3 totals 14 residues. Germline V gene data show CDR1 as ENHRY and CDR2 as SYGVKD. The CDR3 sequence is CANSQGTGDSPLHF. DNA of the CDR3: TGTGCCAACAGCCAAGGGACAGGGGATTCACCCCTCCACTTT.

The chain employs TRBV11-2 and TRBJ1-4; unclear D gene. In germline, CDR1 is SGHAT, CDR2 FQNNGV. Trimming pared 0 bases from V and 8 bases from J, leaving 10 bases between. This CDR3 is built from 14 residues. The CDR3 here is CASSLERAGEKLFF. The CDR3 DNA is TGTGCCAGCAGCTTAGAGAGGGCCGGGGAAAAACTGTTTTTT.

The rearrangement uses TRBV2 and TRBJ2-1, with D maybe TRBD1 (6 bases). The CDR3 is 15 residues long. The germline gives CDR1 SNHLY, CDR2 FYNNEI. The V end was cut by 4 bases, the J end by 3 bases, with 13 bases between. This CDR3 is CASSGAGVSYNEQFF. CDR3 nucleotides: TGTGCCAGCAGTGGAGCAGGGGTCAGCTACAATGAGCAGTTCTTC.

The rearrangement links TRBV29-1 to TRBJ2-1; 10 bases align to TRBD2. The CDR3 contains 16 residues. The V gene end was trimmed by 0 bases and the J gene end by 4 bases; junction bases not matched to a gene: 6. Germline values: CDR1 SQVTM, CDR2 ANQGSEA. The CDR3 protein is CSVEDGRTSGYNEQFF. The CDR3 bases are TGCAGCGTTGAAGATGGGAGGACTAGCGGATACAATGAGCAGTTCTTC.

The chain employs TRBV10-1 and TRBJ2-2, with 7 nucleotides matching TRBD1. The germline CDR1 and CDR2 sequences are WNHNN and SYGVQD (reference sequence). The CDR3 runs 13 residues. J was trimmed by 7 bases and V by 4 bases; bases with no gene match: 3. The chain's CDR3 is CASSAGGIGELFF. The CDR3 region has the DNA TGCGCCAGCAGTGCAGGGGGAATCGGGGAGCTGTTTTTT.

The sample holds one count of this clone. This sequence joins TRBV5-1 and TRBJ2-2; 7 bases match TRBD1. V was clipped by 2 bases and J by 2 bases; unmatched bases: 3. The CDR3 runs 15 residues. Per the germline V gene, CDR1 is SGHRS and CDR2 is YFSETQ. The CDR3 nucleotides read TGCGCCAGCAGCTTTAGGACAGGAAACACCGGGGAGCTGTTTTTT. It encodes CASSFRTGNTGELFF.

The chain recombines TRBV5-6 with TRBJ2-3, with 8 bases identical to TRBD1. Germline V CDR1 and CDR2: SGHDT, YYEEEE. This CDR3 region has 14 residues. V shed 4 bases and J 4 bases; nucleotides not matched to a gene: 5. This CDR3 is CASSRDRSSDTQYF. The CDR3 region has the DNA TGTGCCAGCAGCCGGGACAGGAGCTCAGATACGCAGTATTTT.

The rearrangement links TRBV18 to TRBJ2-5; TRBD2 aligns across 11 bases. The V segment lost 5 bases and the J segment 5 bases; nucleotides outside the gene matches: 7. CDR3 size: 15 residues. Germline CDR1 reads KGHSH; CDR2 reads LQKENI. CDR3 residues: CASSSVRLAGETQYF. For the CDR3, the DNA is TGTGCCAGCTCATCCGTCAGACTAGCGGGGGAGACCCAGTACTTC.

The V call is TRBV30, the J call TRBJ1-1; 9 bases fit TRBD1. Germline CDR1 GTSNPN, CDR2 SVGIG (reference sequence). The V segment lost 2 bases and the J segment 0 bases; nucleotides outside the gene matches: 7. The CDR3 is 16 residues long. The CDR3 loop is CAWSRGTGKLNTEAFF. In DNA, the CDR3 is TGTGCCTGGAGTCGCGGGACAGGGAAGTTGAACACTGAAGCTTTCTTT.

The rearrangement links TRBV29-1 to TRBJ2-1; 7 positions agree with TRBD1. The germline V gene has CDR1 SQVTM and CDR2 ANQGSEA. Trimming at V came to 2 bases and at J to 8 bases, leaving 12 bases not matched to a gene. The CDR3 extends over 15 amino acids. This CDR3 is CSVEPLGGRVDEQFF. CDR3 bases: TGCAGCGTTGAACCCTTAGGGGGCCGGGTAGATGAGCAGTTCTTC.

The chain joins TRBV27 to TRBJ2-1; 10 bases line up with TRBD1. The trim removed 2 bases at V and 8 bases at J, leaving 15 bases unmatched. The CDR3 length is 18 residues. Germline CDR1 and CDR2: MNHEY and SMNVEV (reference sequence). CDR3 nucleotides: TGTGCCAGCAGTTTAGTGGGGACAGGGGAATTGGCGAGGGATGAGCAGTTCTTC. Translated: CASSLVGTGELARDEQFF.

This chain joins TRBV7-9 and TRBJ2-7; TRBD2 matches at 8 bases. The CDR3 length is 14 residues. The junction had 1 base not matched to a gene; V was cut back by 1 base and J by 2 bases. CDR1 and CDR2 (germline): SEHNR, FQNEAQ (reference sequence). As DNA, the CDR3 is TGTGCCAGCAGCTTAGAACTAGCGGCCTACGAGCAGTACTTC. Amino acids: CASSLELAAYEQYF.

V and J are TRBV11-2 and TRBJ2-7; D is unresolved. V was trimmed by 6 bases and J by 3 bases, leaving 12 bases between them. This CDR3 has 13 residues. The germline CDR1 and CDR2 sequences are SGHAT and FQNNGV. In nucleotides, the CDR3 is TGTGCCAGCAGTCTAACAGATTACTACGAGCAGTACTTC. Translation gives CASSLTDYYEQYF.

The chain has TRBV4-1 and TRBJ2-7; D is possibly TRBD1 (5 bases). Trimming took 1 base from V and 1 from J, leaving 14 bases between them. The germline gives CDR1 MGHRA, CDR2 YSYEKL. The CDR3 length is 16 residues. In nucleotides, the CDR3 is TGCGCCAGCAGCCAAGGACAGAAGAAAAATTCCTACGAGCAGTACTTC. Translation: CASSQGQKKNSYEQYF.

The CDR3 region has the DNA TGCGCCAGCAGCTTACTAGGACAGGGGGACAATGAGCAGTTCTTC. Translated: CASSLLGQGDNEQFF. The chain couples TRBV5-1 to TRBJ2-1, with TRBD1 identical over 10 bases. Trimming cost V 2 bases and J 5 bases; bases outside gene matches: 4. Germline CDR1 is SGHRS and CDR2 is YFSETQ. The CDR3 extends over 15 amino acids.

This clone was found once. The chain combines TRBV27 with TRBJ1-1; 8 bases match TRBD1. The CDR3 contains 15 residues. Unmatched junction bases numbered 11, after V lost 6 bases and J lost 5 bases. CDR1 and CDR2 (germline): MNHEY, SMNVEV (reference sequence). CDR3 sequence reads: CASSSPQGVGTEAFF. The CDR3 nucleotides read TGTGCCAGCAGCTCCCCACAGGGGGTAGGGACTGAAGCTTTCTTT.

The chain links TRBV19 to TRBJ1-1, with 10 bases that match TRBD1. J lost 5 bases, V lost 5 bases, and 5 bases had no gene match. The CDR3 totals 14 residues. CDR1 and CDR2 (germline): LNHDA, SQIVND (reference sequence). The CDR3, as DNA: TGTGCCAGTAGTGGGACAGGGGCTAGGACTGAAGCTTTCTTT. Translating it yields CASSGTGARTEAFF.

The rearrangement joins TRBV2 to TRBJ1-5; possibly TRBD1 for D (6 bases). The germline V gene has CDR1 SNHLY and CDR2 FYNNEI. The CDR3 runs to 15 residues. Trimming removed 4 bases at V and 4 bases at J, with 14 bases between. The CDR3 region is CASSAGQPKNQPQHF. The DNA for the CDR3 is TGTGCCAGCAGTGCCGGACAGCCAAAGAATCAGCCCCAGCATTTT. The whole variable domain, filled in from reference TRBV2 and TRBJ1-5, reads EPEVTQTPSHQVTQMGQEVILRCVPISNHLYFYWYRQILGQKVEFLVSFYNNEISEKSEIFDDQFSVERPDGSNFTLKIRSTKLEDSAMYFCASSAGQPKNQPQHFGDGTRLSIL.

There are a few counts of this clone. The V and J genes are TRBV27 and TRBJ2-7, with no clear D. The CDR3 has 14 residues. V was shortened by 5 bases and J by 3 bases, with 14 bases between the two germline ends. Germline CDR1 MNHEY, CDR2 SMNVEV (reference sequence). The CDR3 is CASSLVPEIYEQYF. The CDR3 region has the DNA TGTGCCAGCAGTCTAGTGCCCGAAATCTACGAGCAGTACTTC.

The chain has TRBV7-2 and TRBJ1-2; D is possibly TRBD1 (5 bases). There are 17 residues in the CDR3. The V gene lost 4 bases and the J gene lost 0 bases, with 18 bases spanning the gap. Germline V gene sequence: CDR1 SGHTA, CDR2 FQGNSA. The DNA of the CDR3 is TGTGCCAGCAGCTCGATAAGGGGTAGGATTGCTAACTATGGCTACACCTTC. Residues: CASSSIRGRIANYGYTF. Based on the CDR3 plus reference TRBV7-2 and TRBJ1-2, the full variable domain is GAGVSQSPSNKVTEKGKDVELRCDPISGHTALYWYRQSLGQGLEFLIYFQGNSAPDKSGLPSDRFSAERTGGSVSTLTIQRTQQEDSAVYLCASSSIRGRIANYGYTFGSGTRLTVV.

The rearrangement links TRBV2 to TRBJ2-3; possibly TRBD2 for D (6 bases). Trimming removed 4 bases from V and 13 bases from J, with 12 bases in between. CDR1 is SNHLY and CDR2 is FYNNEI in the germline V gene. The CDR3 totals 11 residues. CDR3 loop: CASSGLEKEYF. CDR3 in DNA: TGTGCCAGCAGTGGACTAGAGAAGGAGTATTTT.

V gene TRBV6-2 or TRBV6-3 combines with J gene TRBJ1-2; 8 positions match TRBD1. The ends lost 5 bases at V and 8 bases at J; junction bases unmatched: 10. The CDR3 has 14 residues. Looked up from germline, CDR1 is MNHEY and CDR2 is SVGEGT. In nucleotides, the CDR3 is TGTGCCAGCAGTCCAGACAGGGGATTTGGCGGCTACACCTTC. Amino acids: CASSPDRGFGGYTF.

This clone was counted once. V usage is TRBV28 and J usage is TRBJ1-5, with D possibly TRBD1 on 6 matching bases. Germline CDR1 reads MDHEN; CDR2 reads SYDVKM. This CDR3 region has 13 residues. V was shortened by 5 bases and J by 6 bases, with 11 bases between the two germline ends. CDR3 sequence: CASSPGAPQPQHF. For the CDR3, the DNA is TGTGCCAGCAGTCCAGGGGCTCCTCAGCCCCAGCATTTT.

J is TRBJ1-5 and V is TRBV28; the match to TRBD1 covers 7 bases. CDR1 MDHEN and CDR2 SYDVKM come from the germline V gene. Germline trimming cut 6 bases from V and 4 bases from J; bases unmatched to any gene: 6. The CDR3 consists of 14 residues. The CDR3 bases are TGTGCCAGCAGAACGGGACAGAGAAATCAGCCCCAGCATTTT. As protein: CASRTGQRNQPQHF.

The chain links TRBV11-2 to TRBJ2-2, with a possible D match to TRBD1 (6 bases). The CDR3 is 14 amino acids. CDR1 and CDR2 (germline): SGHAT, FQNNGV. Trimming took 5 bases from V and 4 from J, leaving 11 bases between them. The CDR3 sequence is CASSPGTSTGELFF. CDR3 DNA sequence: TGTGCCAGCAGCCCCGGGACAAGCACCGGGGAGCTGTTTTTT.

This clone was seen only a few times. This chain links TRBV5-1 with TRBJ1-5; 7 positions agree with TRBD1. The CDR3 totals 15 residues. The ends lost 3 bases at V and 5 bases at J; junction bases unmatched: 8. In germline, CDR1 is SGHRS, CDR2 YFSETQ. The CDR3 sequence: CASSSTGESYQPQHF. DNA of the CDR3: TGCGCCAGCAGCTCTACAGGGGAATCTTATCAGCCCCAGCATTTT.

This clone was seen a single time. The chain is built from TRBV7-9 and TRBJ1-1; D is perhaps TRBD1 (5 bases). The CDR3 is made up of 15 amino acids. Trimming removed 1 base at V and 4 bases at J, with 13 bases between. Looked up from germline, CDR1 is SEHNR and CDR2 is FQNEAQ (reference sequence). The CDR3 sequence is CASSLVAGRVTEAFF. The DNA of the CDR3 is TGTGCCAGCAGCTTAGTGGCAGGGAGGGTCACTGAAGCTTTCTTT.

V is TRBV4-1 and J is TRBJ2-1; 8 nucleotides line up with TRBD2. Germline V gives CDR1 MGHRA, CDR2 YSYEKL. V lost 0 bases and J lost 7; bases outside the gene matches: 11. The CDR3 length is 17 residues. The CDR3 sequence: CASSQDTGPREGNEQFF. The CDR3 DNA is TGCGCCAGCAGCCAAGATACGGGACCCCGGGAGGGGAATGAGCAGTTCTTC.

V is TRBV5-4 and J is TRBJ1-2; D unresolved. Germline CDR1 and CDR2: SGHNT and YYREEE (reference sequence). V was pared by 0 bases and J by 8 bases, with 11 bases between. This CDR3 has 13 amino acids. The CDR3 DNA reads TGTGCCAGCAGCTTGGGCGGCCCTCGGGGCTACACCTTC. It translates to CASSLGGPRGYTF.

The chain combines TRBV6-5 with TRBJ2-2, with 8 nucleotides matching TRBD2. Trimming at V came to 7 bases and at J to 4 bases, leaving 5 bases not matched to a gene. Per the germline V gene, CDR1 is MNHEY and CDR2 is SVGAGI. CDR3 length: 14 residues. CDR3 DNA sequence: TGTGCCAGCATTTCGGGGGGGGGCACCGGGGAGCTGTTTTTT. It codes for CASISGGGTGELFF.